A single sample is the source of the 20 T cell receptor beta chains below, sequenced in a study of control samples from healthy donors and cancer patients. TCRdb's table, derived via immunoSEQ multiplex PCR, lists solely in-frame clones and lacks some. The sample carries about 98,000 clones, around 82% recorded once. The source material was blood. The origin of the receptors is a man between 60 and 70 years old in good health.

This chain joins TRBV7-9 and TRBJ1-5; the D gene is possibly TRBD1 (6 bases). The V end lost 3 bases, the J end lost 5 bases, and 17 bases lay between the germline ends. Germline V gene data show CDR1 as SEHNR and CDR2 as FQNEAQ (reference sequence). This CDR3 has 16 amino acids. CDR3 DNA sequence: TGTGCCAGCAGCTTTAGGTCCGGGGCAGGGGATCAGCCCCAGCATTTT. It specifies CASSFRSGAGDQPQHF.

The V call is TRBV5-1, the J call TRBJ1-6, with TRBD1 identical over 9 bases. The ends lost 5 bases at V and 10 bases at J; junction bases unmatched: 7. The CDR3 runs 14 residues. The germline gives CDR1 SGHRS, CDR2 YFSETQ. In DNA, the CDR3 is TGCGCCAGCAGAACCGGGACAGGGTCGTCACCCCTCCACTTT. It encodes CASRTGTGSSPLHF.

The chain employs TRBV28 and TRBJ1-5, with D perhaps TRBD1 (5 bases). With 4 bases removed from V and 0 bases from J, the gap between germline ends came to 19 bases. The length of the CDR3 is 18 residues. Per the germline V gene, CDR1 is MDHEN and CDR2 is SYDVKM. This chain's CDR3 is CASSWGGRQRYSNQPQHF. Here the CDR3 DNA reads TGTGCCAGCAGTTGGGGGGGAAGACAGAGATATAGCAATCAGCCCCAGCATTTT.

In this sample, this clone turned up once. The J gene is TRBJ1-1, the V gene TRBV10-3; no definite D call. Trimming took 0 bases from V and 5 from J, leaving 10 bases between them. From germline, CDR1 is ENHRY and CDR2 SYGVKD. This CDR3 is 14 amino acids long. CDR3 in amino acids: CAISESVVGTEAFF. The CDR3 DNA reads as TGTGCCATCAGTGAGTCGGTCGTCGGGACTGAAGCTTTCTTT.

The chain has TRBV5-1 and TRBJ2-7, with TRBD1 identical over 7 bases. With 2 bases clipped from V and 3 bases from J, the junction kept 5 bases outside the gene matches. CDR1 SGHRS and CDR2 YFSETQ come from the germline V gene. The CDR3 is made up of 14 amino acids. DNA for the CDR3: TGCGCCAGCAGCTTCGGGGACAGCCTCTACGAGCAGTACTTC. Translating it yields CASSFGDSLYEQYF.

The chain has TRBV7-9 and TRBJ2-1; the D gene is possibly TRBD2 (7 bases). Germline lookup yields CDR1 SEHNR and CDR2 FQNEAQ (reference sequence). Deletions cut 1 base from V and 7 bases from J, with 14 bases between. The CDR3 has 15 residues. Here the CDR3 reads CASSLVGGGVNEQFF. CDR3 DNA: TGTGCCAGCAGCTTAGTGGGCGGGGGCGTGAATGAGCAGTTCTTC.

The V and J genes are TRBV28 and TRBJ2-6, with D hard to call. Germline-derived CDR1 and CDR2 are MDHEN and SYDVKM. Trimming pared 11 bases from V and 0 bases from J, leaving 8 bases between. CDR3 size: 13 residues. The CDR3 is CAGAISGANVLTF. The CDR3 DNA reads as TGTGCCGGCGCCATCTCTGGGGCCAACGTCCTGACTTTC.

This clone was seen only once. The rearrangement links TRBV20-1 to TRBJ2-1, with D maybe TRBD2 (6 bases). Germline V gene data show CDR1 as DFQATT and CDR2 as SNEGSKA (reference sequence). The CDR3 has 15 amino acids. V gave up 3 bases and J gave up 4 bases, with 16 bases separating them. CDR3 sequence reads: CSASGAERVYNEQFF. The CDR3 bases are TGCAGTGCTAGTGGGGCCGAGCGGGTTTACAATGAGCAGTTCTTC.

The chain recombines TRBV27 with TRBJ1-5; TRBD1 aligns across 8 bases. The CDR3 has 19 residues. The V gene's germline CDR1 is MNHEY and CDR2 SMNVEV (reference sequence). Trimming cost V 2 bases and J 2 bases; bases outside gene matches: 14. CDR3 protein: CASSLRPPQGAPGNQPQHF. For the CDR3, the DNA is TGTGCCAGCAGTTTACGGCCTCCGCAGGGGGCGCCGGGCAATCAGCCCCAGCATTTT.

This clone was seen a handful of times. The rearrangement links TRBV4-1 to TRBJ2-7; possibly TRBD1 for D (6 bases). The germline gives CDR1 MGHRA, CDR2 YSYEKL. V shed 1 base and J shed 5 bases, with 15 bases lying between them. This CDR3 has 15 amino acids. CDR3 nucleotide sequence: TGCGCCAGCAGCCAAGCGGGTACAGGGATCAACGAGCAGTACTTC. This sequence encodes CASSQAGTGINEQYF.

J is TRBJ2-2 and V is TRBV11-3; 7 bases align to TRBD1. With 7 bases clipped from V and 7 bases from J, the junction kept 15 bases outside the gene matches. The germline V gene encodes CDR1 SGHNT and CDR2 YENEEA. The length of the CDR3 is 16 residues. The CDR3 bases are TGTGCCAGCACCATCCAAAGGGGGCTTATAAGCGGGGAGCTGTTTTTT. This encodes CASTIQRGLISGELFF.

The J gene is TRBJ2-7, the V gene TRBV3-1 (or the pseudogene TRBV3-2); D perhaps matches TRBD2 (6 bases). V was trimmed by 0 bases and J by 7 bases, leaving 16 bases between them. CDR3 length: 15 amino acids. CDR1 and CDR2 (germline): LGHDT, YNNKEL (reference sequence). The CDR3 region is CASSQDFGGSREQYF. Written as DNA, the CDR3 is TGTGCCAGCAGCCAAGATTTTGGGGGGTCGCGGGAGCAGTACTTC.

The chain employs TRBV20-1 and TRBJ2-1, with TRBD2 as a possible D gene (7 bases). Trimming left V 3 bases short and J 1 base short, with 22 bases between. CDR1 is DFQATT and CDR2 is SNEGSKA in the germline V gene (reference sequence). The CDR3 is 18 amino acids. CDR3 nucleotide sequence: TGCAGTGCTAGTTTAGGGGGGGCCTCTGTCAATTCCTACAATGAGCAGTTCTTC. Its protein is CSASLGGASVNSYNEQFF.

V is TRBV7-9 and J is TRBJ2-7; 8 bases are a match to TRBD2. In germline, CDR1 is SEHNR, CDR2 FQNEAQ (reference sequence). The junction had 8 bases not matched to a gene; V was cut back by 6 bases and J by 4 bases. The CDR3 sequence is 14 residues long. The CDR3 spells CASSSRGGQYEQYF. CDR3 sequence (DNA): TGTGCCAGCAGTTCCCGCGGGGGGCAATACGAGCAGTACTTC.

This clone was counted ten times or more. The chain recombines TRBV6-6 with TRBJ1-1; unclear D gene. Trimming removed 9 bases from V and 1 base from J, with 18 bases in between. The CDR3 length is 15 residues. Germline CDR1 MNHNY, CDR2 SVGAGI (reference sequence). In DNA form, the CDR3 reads TGTGCCAGTCGAGAGAGGGAGGCAAGGAACACTGAAGCTTTCTTT. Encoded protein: CASREREARNTEAFF.

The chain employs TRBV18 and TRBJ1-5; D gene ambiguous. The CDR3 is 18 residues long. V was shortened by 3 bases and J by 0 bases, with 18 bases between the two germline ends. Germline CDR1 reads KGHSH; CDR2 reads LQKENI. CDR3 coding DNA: TGTGCCAGCTCACCCCGCGCGGTAGGACCCGATAGCAATCAGCCCCAGCATTTT. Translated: CASSPRAVGPDSNQPQHF.

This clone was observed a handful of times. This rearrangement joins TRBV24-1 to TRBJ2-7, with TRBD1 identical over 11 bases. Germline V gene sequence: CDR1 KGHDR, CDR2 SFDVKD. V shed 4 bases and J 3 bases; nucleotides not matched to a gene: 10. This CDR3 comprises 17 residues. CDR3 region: CATSDFESDRGLYEQYF. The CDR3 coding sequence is TGTGCCACCAGTGACTTTGAATCGGACAGGGGGCTCTACGAGCAGTACTTC.

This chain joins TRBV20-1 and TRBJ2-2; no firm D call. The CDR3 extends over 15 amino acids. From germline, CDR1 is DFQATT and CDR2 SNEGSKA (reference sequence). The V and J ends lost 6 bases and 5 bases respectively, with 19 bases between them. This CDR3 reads CSASRRSMGTGELFF. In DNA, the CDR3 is TGCAGTGCGAGTAGGCGGTCTATGGGAACCGGGGAGCTGTTTTTT.

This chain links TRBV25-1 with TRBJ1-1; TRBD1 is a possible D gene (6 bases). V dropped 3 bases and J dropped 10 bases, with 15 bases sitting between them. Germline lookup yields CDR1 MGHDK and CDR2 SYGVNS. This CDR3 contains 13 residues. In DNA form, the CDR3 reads TGTGCCAGCAGTGAGGGACCCCGAGGGGGAGCTTTCTTT. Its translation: CASSEGPRGGAFF.

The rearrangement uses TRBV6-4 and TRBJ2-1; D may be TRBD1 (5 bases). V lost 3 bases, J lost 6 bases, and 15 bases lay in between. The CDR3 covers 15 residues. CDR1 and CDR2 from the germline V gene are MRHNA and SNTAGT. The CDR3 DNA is TGTGCCAGCAGTGAGGAGACAGCCCCAAGCAATGAGCAGTTCTTC. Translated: CASSEETAPSNEQFF.